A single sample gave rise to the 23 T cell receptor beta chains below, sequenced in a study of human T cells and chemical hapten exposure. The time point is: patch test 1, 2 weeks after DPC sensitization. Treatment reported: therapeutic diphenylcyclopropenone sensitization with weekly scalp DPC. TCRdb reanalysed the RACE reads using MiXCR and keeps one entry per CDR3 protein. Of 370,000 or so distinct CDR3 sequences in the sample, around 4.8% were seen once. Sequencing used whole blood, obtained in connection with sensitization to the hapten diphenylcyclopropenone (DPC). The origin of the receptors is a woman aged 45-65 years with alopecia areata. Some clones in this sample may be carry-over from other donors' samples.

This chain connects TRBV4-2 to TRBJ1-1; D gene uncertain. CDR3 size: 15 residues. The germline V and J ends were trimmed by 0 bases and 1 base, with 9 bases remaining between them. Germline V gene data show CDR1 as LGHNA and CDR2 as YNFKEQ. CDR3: CASSQEGAPNTEAFF. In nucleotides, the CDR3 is TGTGCCAGCAGCCAAGAGGGAGCCCCGAACACTGAAGCTTTCTTT.

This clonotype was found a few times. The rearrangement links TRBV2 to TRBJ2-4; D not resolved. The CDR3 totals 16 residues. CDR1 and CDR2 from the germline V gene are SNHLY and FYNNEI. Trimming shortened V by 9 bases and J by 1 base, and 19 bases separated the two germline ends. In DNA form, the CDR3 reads TGTGCCAGTTTGATGGCGTCCCCGGAGGCCAAAAACATTCAGTACTTC. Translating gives CASLMASPEAKNIQYF.

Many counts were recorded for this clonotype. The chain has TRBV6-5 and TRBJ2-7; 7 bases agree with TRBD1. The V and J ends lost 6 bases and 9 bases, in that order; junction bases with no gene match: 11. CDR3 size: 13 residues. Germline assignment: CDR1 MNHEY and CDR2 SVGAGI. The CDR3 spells CASSPDRVRGQYF. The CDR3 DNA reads TGTGCCAGCAGCCCTGACAGGGTACGTGGGCAGTACTTC.

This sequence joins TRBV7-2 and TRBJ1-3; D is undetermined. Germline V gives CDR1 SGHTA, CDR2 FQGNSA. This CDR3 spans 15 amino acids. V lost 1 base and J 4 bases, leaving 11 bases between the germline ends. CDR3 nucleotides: TGTGCCAGCAGCTTAGGGGTTTCAACAGGAAACACCATATATTTT. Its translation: CASSLGVSTGNTIYF.

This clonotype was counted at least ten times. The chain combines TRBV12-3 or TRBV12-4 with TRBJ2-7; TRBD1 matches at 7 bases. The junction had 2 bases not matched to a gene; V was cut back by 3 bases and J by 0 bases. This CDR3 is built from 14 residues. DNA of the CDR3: TGTGCCAGCAGTTTCGGGACAGACTCCTACGAGCAGTACTTC. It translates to CASSFGTDSYEQYF.

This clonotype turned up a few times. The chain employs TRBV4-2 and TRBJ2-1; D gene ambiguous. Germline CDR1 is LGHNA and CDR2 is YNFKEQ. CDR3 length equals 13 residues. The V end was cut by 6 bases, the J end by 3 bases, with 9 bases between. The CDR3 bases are TGTGCCAGCAGGGACGAATTCTACAATGAGCAGTTCTTC. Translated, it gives CASRDEFYNEQFF.

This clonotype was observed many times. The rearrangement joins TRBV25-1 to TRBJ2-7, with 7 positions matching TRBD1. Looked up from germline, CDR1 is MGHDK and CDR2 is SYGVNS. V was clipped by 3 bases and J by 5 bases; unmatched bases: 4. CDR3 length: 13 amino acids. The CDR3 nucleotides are TGTGCCAGCAGTGATGGCCAGGGGGACGAGCAGTACTTC. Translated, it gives CASSDGQGDEQYF.

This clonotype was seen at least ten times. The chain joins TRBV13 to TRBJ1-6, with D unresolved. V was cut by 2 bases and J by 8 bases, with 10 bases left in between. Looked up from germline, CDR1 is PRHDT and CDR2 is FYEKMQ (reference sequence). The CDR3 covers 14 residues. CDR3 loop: CASSLRQSYSPLHF. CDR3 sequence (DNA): TGTGCCAGCAGCTTAAGGCAGTCATATTCACCCCTCCACTTT.

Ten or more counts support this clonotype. The CDR3 DNA sequence: TGTGCCAGCAGCCCCCCAGGGGAGAAAAACATTCAGTACTTC. It specifies CASSPPGEKNIQYF. This chain links TRBV4-2 with TRBJ2-4; a possible D gene is TRBD1 (6 bases). The V end was cut by 4 bases, the J end by 4 bases, with 11 bases between. CDR1 is LGHNA, CDR2 YNFKEQ, per germline. The CDR3 spans 14 residues.

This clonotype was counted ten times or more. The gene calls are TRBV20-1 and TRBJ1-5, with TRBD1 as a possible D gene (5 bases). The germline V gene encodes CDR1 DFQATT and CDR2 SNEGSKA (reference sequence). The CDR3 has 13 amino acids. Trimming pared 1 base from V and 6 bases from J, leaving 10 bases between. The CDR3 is CSARAGYAQPQHF. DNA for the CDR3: TGCAGTGCTAGAGCAGGGTACGCTCAGCCCCAGCATTTT.

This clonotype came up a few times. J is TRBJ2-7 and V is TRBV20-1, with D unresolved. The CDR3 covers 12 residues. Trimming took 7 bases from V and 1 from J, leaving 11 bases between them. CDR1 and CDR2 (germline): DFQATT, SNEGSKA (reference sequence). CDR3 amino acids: CSGWGISYEQYF. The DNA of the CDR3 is TGCAGTGGATGGGGTATTTCCTACGAGCAGTACTTC.

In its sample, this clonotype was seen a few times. The CDR3 here is CASSQPRQGARRNEQFF. In nucleotides, the CDR3 is TGTGCCAGCAGTCAACCGAGACAGGGGGCGCGACGGAATGAGCAGTTCTTC. The gene calls are TRBV6-2 or TRBV6-3 and TRBJ2-1; TRBD1 matches 10 bases. The trim removed 5 bases at V and 7 bases at J, leaving 14 bases unmatched. The germline V gene has CDR1 MNHEY and CDR2 SVGEGT. This CDR3 comprises 17 residues.

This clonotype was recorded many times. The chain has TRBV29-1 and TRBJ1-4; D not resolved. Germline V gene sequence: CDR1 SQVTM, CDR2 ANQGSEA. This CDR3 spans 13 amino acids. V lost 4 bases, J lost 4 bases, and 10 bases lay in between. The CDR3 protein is CSVGARVNEKLFF. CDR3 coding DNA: TGCAGCGTTGGGGCACGCGTTAATGAAAAACTGTTTTTT.

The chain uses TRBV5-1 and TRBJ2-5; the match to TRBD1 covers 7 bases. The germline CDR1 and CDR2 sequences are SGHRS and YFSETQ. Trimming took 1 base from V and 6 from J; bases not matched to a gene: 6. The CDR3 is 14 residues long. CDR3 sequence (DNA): TGCGCCAGCAGCTTGAACACAGGGGTCAAGACCCAGTACTTC. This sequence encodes CASSLNTGVKTQYF.

Here the CDR3 reads CASSISGTAGQPQHF. As DNA, the CDR3 is TGCGCCAGCAGCATCTCCGGGACAGCGGGTCAGCCCCAGCATTTT. The genes are TRBV5-1 and TRBJ1-5; 7 positions agree with TRBD1. The V gene's germline CDR1 is SGHRS and CDR2 YFSETQ. After removal of 4 bases from V and 6 bases from J, the junction contained 10 bases not matched to a gene. The CDR3 is 15 residues long. The variable domain in full, with the rest retrieved from reference TRBV5-1 and TRBJ1-5, is KAGVTQTPRYLIKTRGQQVTLSCSPISGHRSVSWYQQTPGQGLQFLFEYFSETQRNKGNFPGRFSGRQFSNSRSEMNVSTLELGDSALYLCASSISGTAGQPQHFGDGTRLSIL.

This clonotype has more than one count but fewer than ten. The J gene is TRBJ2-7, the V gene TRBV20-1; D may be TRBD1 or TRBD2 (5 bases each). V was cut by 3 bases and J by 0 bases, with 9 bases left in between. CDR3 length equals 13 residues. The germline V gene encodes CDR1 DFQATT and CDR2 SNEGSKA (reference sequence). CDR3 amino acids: CSARQGASYEQYF. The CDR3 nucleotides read TGCAGTGCTAGGCAGGGAGCCTCCTACGAGCAGTACTTC.

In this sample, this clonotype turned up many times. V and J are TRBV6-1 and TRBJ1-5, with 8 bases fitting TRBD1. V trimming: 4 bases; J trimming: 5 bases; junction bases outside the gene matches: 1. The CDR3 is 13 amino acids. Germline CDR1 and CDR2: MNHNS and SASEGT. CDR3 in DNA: TGTGCCAGCAGTGCAGGGGGCTATCAGCCCCAGCATTTT. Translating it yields CASSAGGYQPQHF.

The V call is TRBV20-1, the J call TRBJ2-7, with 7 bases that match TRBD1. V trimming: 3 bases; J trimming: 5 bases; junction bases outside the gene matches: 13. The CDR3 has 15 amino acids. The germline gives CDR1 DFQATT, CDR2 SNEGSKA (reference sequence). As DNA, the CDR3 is TGCAGTGCTAGGTCGACAGGGCCATCCGTCGACGAGCAGTACTTC. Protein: CSARSTGPSVDEQYF.

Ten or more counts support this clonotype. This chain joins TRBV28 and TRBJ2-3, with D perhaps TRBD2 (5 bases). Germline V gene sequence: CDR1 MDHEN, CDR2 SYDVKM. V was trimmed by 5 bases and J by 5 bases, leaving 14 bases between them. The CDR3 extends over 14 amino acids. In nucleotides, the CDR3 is TGTGCCAGCAGTATCGCGGGCACGGAAGATACGCAGTATTTT. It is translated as CASSIAGTEDTQYF.

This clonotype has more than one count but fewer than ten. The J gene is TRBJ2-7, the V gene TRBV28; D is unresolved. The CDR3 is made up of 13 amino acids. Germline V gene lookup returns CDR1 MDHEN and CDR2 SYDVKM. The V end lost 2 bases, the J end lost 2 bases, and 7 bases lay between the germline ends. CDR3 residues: CASSLPATYEQYF. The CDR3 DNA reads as TGTGCCAGCAGTTTACCAGCAACCTACGAGCAGTACTTC.

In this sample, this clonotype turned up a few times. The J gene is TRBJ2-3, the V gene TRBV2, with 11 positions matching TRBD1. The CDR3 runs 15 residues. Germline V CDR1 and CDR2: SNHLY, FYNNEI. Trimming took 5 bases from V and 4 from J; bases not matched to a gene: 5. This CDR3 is CASSLDRGRPDTQYF. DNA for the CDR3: TGTGCCAGCAGTCTGGACAGGGGGCGACCAGATACGCAGTATTTT.

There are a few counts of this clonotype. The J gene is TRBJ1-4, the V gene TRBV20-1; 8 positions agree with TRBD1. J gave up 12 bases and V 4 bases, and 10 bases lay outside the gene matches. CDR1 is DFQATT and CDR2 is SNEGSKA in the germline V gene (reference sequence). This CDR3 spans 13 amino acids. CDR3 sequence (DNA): TGCAGTGCTACCGGACAGGGCATGACTCAACTGTTTTTT. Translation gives CSATGQGMTQLFF.

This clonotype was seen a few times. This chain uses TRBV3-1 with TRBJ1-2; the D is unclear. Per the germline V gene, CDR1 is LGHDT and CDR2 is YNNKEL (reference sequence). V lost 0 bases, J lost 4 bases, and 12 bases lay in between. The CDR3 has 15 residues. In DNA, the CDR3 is TGTGCCAGCAGCCAAGATTCACACGGTTCCTATGGCTACACCTTC. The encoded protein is CASSQDSHGSYGYTF.